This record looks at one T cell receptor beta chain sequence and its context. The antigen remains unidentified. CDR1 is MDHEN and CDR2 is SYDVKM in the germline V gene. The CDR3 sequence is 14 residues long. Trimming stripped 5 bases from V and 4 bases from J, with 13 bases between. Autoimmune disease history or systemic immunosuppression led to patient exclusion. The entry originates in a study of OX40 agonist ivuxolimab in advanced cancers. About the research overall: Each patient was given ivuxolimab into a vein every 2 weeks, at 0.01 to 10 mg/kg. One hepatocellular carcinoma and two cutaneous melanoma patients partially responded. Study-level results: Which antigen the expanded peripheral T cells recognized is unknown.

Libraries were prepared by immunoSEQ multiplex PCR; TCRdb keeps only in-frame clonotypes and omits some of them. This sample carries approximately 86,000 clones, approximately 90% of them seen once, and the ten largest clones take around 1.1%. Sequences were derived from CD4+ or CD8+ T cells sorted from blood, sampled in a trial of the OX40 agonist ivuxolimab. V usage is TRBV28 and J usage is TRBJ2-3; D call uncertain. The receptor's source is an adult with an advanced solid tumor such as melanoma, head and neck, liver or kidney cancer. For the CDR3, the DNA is TGTGCCAGCAGTAGGCCTTTCGTGCCAGATACGCAGTATTTT. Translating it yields CASSRPFVPDTQYF.